This T cell receptor beta chain was recorded in a study of T cell responses to AZD1222 COVID-19 vaccine. Libraries were prepared by immunoSEQ multiplex PCR; TCRdb keeps only in-frame clonotypes and omits some of them. This repertoire shows roughly 180,000 clones, about 93% found once; its top ten account for under 1.1%. Germline V lookup: CDR1 LGHDT, CDR2 YNNKEL (reference sequence). The CDR3 loop spans 14 amino acids. The ends were cut back, 3 bases at V and 5 bases at J, with 13 bases in the middle. On this clone itself: Antigen specificity is unknown.

Study-wide results and caveats: Targeting of unmutated variant regions was reportedly seen in nearly half of spike-specific TCRs. Spike-wide vaccine-associated CD4 TCRs dominated at 160-218 and 743-854. It was only after the peak T cell response that any repertoires were sampled.

The rearrangement joins TRBV3-1 (or the pseudogene TRBV3-2) to TRBJ2-5, with D tentatively TRBD2 (5 bases). The sequences come from peripheral blood, collected 28 days after the second dose of the MenACWY control vaccine. The TCR comes from an adult who received the MenACWY meningococcal vaccine as a control. The DNA of the CDR3 is TGTGCCAGCAGCCATTCCGGGGAAACGGAGACCCAGTACTTC. Translation gives CASSHSGETETQYF.